The source of this T cell receptor (beta chain) is a study of CD8+ T cells in alopecia areata. Sorting separated CD4+ and CD8+ T cells out of PBMCs. Concerning this clone: Its antigen is undetermined.

RNA was isolated and reverse transcribed to cDNA, the sequencing template. The assay was immunoSEQ multiplex PCR, and TCRdb's table has in-frame clones only and misses some. The sample lists about 150,000 clones, 62% occurring once. Findings of the study overall: Whereas mice showed it more clearly, TCR sharing across patients was murkier, possibly because of HLA. Lesional scalp displayed greater clonality than normal scalp, most notably in alopecia totalis/universalis. Scalp samples also yield sequences of resident alphabeta T cells from normal skin.

The CDR3 sequence is 11 residues long. Germline V gene data show CDR1 as SQVTM and CDR2 as ANQGSEA. V shed 2 bases and J shed 10 bases, with 11 bases lying between them. Sequencing used CD8+ T cells sorted from blood. This rearrangement joins TRBV29-1 to TRBJ1-2; D remains unclear. The sequence came from a human donor in good health. Here the CDR3 reads CSVENRGDYTF. CDR3 nucleotides: TGCAGCGTTGAAAACCGGGGTGACTACACCTTC.